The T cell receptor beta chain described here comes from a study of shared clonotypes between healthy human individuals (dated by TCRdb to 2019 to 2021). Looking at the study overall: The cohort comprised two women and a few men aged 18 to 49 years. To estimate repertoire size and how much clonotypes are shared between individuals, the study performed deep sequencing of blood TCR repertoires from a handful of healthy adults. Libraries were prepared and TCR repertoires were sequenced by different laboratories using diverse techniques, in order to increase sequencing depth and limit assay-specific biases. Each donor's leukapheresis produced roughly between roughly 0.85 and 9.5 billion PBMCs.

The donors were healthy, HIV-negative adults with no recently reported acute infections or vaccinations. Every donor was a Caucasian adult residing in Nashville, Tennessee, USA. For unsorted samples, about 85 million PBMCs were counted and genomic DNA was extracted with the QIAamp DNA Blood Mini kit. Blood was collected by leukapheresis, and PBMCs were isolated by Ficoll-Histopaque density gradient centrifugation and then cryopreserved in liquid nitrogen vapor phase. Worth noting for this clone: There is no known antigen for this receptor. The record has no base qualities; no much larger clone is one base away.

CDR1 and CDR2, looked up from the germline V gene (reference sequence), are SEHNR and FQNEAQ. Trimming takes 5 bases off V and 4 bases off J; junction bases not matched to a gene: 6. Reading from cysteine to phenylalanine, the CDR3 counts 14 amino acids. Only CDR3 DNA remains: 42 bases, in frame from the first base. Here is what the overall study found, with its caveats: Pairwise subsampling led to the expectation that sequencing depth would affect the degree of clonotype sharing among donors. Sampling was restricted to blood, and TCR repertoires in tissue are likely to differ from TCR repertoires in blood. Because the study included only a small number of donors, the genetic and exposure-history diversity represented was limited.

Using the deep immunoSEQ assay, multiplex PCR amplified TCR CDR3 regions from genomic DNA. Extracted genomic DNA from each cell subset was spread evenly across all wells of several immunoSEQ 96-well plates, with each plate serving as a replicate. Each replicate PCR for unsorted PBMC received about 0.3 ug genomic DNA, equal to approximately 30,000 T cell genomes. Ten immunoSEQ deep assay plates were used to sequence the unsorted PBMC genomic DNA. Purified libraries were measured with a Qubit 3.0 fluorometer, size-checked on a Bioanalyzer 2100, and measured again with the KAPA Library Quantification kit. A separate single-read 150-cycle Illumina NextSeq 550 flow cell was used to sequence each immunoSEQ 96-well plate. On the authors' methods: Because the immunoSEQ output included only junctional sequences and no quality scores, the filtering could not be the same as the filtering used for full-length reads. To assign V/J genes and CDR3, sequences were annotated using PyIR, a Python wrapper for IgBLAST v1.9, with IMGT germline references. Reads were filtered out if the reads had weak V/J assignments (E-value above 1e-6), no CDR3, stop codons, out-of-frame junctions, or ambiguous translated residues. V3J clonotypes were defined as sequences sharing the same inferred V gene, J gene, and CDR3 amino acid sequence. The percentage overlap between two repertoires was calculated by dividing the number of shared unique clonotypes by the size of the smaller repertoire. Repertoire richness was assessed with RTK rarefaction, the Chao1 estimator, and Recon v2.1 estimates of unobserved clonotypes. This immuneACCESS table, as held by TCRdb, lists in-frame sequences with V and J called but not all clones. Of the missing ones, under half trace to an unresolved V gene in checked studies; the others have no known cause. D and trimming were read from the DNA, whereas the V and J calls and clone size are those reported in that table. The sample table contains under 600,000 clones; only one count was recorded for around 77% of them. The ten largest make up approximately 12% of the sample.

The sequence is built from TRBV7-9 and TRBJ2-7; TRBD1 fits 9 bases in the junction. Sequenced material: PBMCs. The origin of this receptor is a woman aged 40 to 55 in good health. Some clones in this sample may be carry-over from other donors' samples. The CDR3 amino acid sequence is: CASSHRGHQYEQYF. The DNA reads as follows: TGTGCCAGCAGCCACAGGGGGCATCAATACGAGCAGTACTTC.